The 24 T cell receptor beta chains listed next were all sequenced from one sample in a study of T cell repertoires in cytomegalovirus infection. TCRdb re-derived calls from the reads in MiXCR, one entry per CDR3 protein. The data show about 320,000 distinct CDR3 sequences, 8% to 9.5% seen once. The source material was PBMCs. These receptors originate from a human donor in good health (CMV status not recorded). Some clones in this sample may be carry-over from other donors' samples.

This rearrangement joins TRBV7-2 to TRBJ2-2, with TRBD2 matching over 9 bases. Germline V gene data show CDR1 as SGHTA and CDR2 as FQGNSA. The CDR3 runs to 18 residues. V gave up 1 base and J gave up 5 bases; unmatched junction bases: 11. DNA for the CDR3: TGTGCCAGCAGCTTAGGTAGCGGGGGCCCCCTTGGAACCGGGGAGCTGTTTTTT. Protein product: CASSLGSGGPLGTGELFF.

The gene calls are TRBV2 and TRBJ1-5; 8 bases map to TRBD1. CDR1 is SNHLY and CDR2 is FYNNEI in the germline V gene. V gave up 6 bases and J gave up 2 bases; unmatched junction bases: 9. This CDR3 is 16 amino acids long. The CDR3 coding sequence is TGTGCCAGCAGGGCCCGGACAGGGCAAGGCAATCAGCCCCAGCATTTT. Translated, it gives CASRARTGQGNQPQHF.

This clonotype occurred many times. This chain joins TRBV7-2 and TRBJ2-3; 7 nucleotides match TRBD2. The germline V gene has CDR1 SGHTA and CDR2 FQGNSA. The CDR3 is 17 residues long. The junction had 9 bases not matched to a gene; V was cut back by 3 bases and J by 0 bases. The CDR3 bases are TGTGCCAGCAGCTTCTTTCCCGGGAGGCTAAGCACAGATACGCAGTATTTT. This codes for CASSFFPGRLSTDTQYF.

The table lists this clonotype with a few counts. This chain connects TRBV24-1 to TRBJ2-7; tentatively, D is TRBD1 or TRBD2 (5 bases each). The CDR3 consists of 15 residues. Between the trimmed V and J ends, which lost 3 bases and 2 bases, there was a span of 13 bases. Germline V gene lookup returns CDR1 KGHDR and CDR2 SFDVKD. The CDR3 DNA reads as TGTGCCACCAGTGATCCAGCCCGAGGGGCCTACGAGCAGTACTTC. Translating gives CATSDPARGAYEQYF.

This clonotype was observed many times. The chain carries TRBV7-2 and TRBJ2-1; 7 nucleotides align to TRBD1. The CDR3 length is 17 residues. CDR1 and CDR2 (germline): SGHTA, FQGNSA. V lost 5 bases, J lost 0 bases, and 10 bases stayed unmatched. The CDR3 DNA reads TGTGCCAGCAGCACGGGACAGCTACTTAACTCCTACAATGAGCAGTTCTTC. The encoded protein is CASSTGQLLNSYNEQFF.

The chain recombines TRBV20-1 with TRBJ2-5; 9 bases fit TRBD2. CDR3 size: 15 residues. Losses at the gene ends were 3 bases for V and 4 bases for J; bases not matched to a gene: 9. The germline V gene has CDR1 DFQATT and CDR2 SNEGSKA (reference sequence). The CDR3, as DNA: TGCAGTGCTAGCCCCTTAGCGGGAGTGGGAGAGACCCAGTACTTC. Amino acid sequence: CSASPLAGVGETQYF.

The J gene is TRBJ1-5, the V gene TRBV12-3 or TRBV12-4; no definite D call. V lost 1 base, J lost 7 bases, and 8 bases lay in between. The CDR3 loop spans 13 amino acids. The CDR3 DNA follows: TGTGCCAGCAGTTTAGGGGGTCAGCAGCCCCAGCATTTT. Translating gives CASSLGGQQPQHF.

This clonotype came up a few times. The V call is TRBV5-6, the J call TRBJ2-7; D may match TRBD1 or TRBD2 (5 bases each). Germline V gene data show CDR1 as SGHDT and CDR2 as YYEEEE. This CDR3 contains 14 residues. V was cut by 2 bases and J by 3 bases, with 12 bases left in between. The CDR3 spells CASSFPGSGYEQYF. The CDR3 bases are TGTGCCAGCAGCTTCCCAGGGAGCGGCTACGAGCAGTACTTC. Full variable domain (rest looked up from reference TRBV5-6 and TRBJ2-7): DAGVTQSPTHLIKTRGQQVTLRCSPKSGHDTVSWYQQALGQGPQFIFQYYEEEERQRGNFPDRFSGHQFPNYSSELNVNALLLGDSALYLCASSFPGSGYEQYFGPGTRLTVT.

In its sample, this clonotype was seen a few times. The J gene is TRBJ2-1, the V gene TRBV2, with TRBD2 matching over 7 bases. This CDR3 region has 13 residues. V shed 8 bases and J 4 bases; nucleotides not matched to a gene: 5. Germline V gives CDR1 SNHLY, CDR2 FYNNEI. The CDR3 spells CASLPSGYNEQFF. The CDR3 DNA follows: TGTGCCAGCCTGCCTAGCGGATACAATGAGCAGTTCTTC.

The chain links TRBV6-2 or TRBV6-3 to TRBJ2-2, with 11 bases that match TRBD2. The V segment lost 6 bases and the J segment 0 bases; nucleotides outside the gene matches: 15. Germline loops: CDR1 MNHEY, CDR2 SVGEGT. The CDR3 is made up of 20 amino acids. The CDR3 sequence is CASRPTPSGRIFANTGELFF. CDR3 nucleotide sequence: TGTGCCAGCAGACCCACCCCTAGCGGGAGGATCTTCGCGAACACCGGGGAGCTGTTTTTT.

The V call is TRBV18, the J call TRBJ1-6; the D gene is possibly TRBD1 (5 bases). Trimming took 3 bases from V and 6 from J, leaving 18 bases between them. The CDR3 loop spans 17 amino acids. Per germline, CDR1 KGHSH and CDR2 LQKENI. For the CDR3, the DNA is TGTGCCAGCTCACCGCAGCCCCCGGGACGGACTAATTCACCCCTCCACTTT. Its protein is CASSPQPPGRTNSPLHF.

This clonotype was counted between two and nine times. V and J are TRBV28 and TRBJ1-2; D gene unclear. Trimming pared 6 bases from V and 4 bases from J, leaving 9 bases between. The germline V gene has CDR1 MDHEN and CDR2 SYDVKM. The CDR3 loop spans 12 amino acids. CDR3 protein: CASSRLIYGYTF. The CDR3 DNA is TGTGCCAGCAGCCGTTTAATCTATGGCTACACCTTC.

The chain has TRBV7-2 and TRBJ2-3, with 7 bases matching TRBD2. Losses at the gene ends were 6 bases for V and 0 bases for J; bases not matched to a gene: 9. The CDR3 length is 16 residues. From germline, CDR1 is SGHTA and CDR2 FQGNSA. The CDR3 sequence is CASRLRAGTSTDTQYF. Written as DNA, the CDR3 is TGTGCCAGCAGACTCCGAGCGGGGACTAGCACAGATACGCAGTATTTT. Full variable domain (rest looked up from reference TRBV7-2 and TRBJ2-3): GAGVSQSPSNKVTEKGKDVELRCDPISGHTALYWYRQSLGQGLEFLIYFQGNSAPDKSGLPSDRFSAERTGGSVSTLTIQRTQQEDSAVYLCASRLRAGTSTDTQYFGPGTRLTVL.

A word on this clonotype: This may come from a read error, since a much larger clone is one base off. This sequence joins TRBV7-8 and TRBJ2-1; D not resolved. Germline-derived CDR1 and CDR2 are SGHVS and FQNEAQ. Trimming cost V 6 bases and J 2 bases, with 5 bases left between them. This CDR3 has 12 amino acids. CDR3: CASSDTYNEQFF. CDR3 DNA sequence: TGTGCCAGCAGTGACACCTACAATGAGCAGTTCTTC.

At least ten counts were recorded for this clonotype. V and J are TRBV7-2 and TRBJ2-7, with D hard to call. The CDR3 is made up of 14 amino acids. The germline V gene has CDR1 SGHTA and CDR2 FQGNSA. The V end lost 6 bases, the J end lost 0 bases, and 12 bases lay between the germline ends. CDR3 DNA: TGTGCCAGCAGGCCGTTAACGAGCTCCTACGAGCAGTACTTC. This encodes CASRPLTSSYEQYF.

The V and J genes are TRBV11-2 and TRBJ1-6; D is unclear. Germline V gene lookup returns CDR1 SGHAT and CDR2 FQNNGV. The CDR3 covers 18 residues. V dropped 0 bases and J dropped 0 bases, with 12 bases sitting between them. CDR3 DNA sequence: TGTGCCAGCAGCTTAGATCTTCGCGGCAGCTCCTATAATTCACCCCTCCACTTT. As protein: CASSLDLRGSSYNSPLHF.

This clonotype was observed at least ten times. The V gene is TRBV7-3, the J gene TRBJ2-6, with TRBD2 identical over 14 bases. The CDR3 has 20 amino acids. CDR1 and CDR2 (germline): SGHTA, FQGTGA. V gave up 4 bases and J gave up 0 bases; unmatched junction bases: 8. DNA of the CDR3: TGTGCCAGCAGCTCAGCACAGGGACTAGCGGGGGCCTCTGGGGCCAACGTCCTGACTTTC. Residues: CASSSAQGLAGASGANVLTF. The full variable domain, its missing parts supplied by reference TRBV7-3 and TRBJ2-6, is GAGVSQTPSNKVTEKGKYVELRCDPISGHTALYWYRQSLGQGPEFLIYFQGTGAADDSGLPNDRFFAVRPEGSVSTLKIQRTERGDSAVYLCASSSAQGLAGASGANVLTFGAGSRLTVL.

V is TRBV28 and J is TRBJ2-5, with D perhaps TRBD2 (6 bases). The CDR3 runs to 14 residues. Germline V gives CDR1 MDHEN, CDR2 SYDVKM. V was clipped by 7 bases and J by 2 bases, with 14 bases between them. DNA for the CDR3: TGTGCCAGCATAGATCTGGAGGGGCAAGAGACCCAGTACTTC. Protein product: CASIDLEGQETQYF.

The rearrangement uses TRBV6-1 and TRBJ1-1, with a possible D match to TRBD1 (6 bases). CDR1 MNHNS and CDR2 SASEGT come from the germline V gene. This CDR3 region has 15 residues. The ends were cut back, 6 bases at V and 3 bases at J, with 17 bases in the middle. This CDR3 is CASRPGQIHYTEAFF. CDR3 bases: TGTGCCAGCAGACCAGGACAGATTCATTACACTGAAGCTTTCTTT.

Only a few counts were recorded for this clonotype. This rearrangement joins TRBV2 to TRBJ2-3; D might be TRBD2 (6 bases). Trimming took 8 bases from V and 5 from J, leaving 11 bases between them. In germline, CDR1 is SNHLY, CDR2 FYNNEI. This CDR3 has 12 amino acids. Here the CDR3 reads CASEGGGDTQYF. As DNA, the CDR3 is TGTGCCAGCGAGGGAGGAGGAGATACGCAGTATTTT.

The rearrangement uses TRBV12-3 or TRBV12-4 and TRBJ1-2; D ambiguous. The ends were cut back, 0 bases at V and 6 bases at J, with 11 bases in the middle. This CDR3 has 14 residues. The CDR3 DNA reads TGTGCCAGCAGTTTAGCGCGTCAGAGTAATGGCTACACCTTC. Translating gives CASSLARQSNGYTF.

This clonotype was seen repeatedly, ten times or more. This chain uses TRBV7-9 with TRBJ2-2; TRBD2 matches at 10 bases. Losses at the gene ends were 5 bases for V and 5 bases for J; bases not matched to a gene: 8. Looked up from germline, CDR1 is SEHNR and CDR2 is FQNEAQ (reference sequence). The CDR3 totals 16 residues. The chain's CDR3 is CASSRRTSGTTGELFF. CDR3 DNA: TGTGCCAGCAGCCGCCGGACTAGCGGTACTACCGGGGAGCTGTTTTTT.

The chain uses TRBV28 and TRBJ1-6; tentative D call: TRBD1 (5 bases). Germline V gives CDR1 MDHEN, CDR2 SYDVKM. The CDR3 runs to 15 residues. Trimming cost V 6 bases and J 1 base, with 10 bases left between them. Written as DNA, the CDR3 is TGTGCCAGCAGGGAGACAGTTTCCTATAATTCACCCCTCCACTTT. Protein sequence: CASRETVSYNSPLHF.

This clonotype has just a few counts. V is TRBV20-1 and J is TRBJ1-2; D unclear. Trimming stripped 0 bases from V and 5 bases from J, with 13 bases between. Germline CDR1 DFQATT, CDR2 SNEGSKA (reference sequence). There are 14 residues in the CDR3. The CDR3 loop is CSARDPTNRYGYTF. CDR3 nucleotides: TGCAGTGCTAGAGACCCGACCAACCGTTATGGCTACACCTTC.